The 7 T cell receptor beta chains below all came from one sample that was sequenced in a study of blood T cell repertoires in COVID-19. TCRdb's table, derived via immunoSEQ multiplex PCR, lists solely in-frame clones and lacks some. There are about 200,000 clones in the sample; 84% occur only once, and over 6.5% lies in the top ten. Specimen: PBMCs or T cells enriched from blood (not recorded which). These TCRs come from a man aged 35-49 years who had recovered from COVID-19.

As for this clone: The sample contains more than one DNA sequence encoding this CDR3. CDR3 residues: CAWSRDSNQPQHF. In DNA form, the CDR3 reads TGTGCCTGGAGTAGAGATAGCAATCAGCCCCAGCATTTT. The J gene is TRBJ1-5, the V gene TRBV30, with no clear D. Germline CDR1 GTSNPN, CDR2 SVGIG (reference sequence). CDR3 size: 13 residues. Trimming removed 2 bases at V and 0 bases at J, with 5 bases between.

V and J are TRBV7-9 and TRBJ1-6; 7 bases are a match to TRBD1. J gave up 3 bases and V 1 base, and 6 bases lay outside the gene matches. Germline assignment: CDR1 SEHNR and CDR2 FQNEAQ (reference sequence). This CDR3 has 17 residues. The CDR3 DNA sequence: TGTGCCAGCAGCTTAGTTCAGGGGGTTATCTATAATTCACCCCTCCACTTT. It encodes CASSLVQGVIYNSPLHF.

This clone was seen only a few times. Other DNA sequences of this sample code for an identical CDR3. The gene calls are TRBV18 and TRBJ2-7, with 8 bases matching TRBD1. J was trimmed by 3 bases and V by 4 bases; bases with no gene match: 5. In germline, CDR1 is KGHSH, CDR2 LQKENI. The CDR3 is 14 residues long. The CDR3 region is CASSRQGAIYEQYF. The CDR3 DNA follows: TGTGCCAGCTCACGTCAGGGGGCAATCTACGAGCAGTACTTC.

This chain links TRBV10-2 with TRBJ2-2; 10 nucleotides match TRBD2. Losses at the gene ends were 6 bases for V and 4 bases for J; bases not matched to a gene: 2. Germline V gives CDR1 WSHSY, CDR2 SAAADI. CDR3 size: 14 residues. CDR3 nucleotide sequence: TGCGCCAGCAGAATAGCGGGGGGCACCGGGGAGCTGTTTTTT. It translates to CASRIAGGTGELFF.

The chain has TRBV9 and TRBJ2-2, with 9 nucleotides matching TRBD2. Per germline, CDR1 SGDLS and CDR2 YYNGEE. This CDR3 contains 16 residues. Trimming removed 5 bases from V and 3 bases from J; junction bases left unmatched: 8. The CDR3: CASSATSGRYTGELFF. DNA of the CDR3: TGTGCCAGCAGTGCTACTAGCGGGCGATACACCGGGGAGCTGTTTTTT.

The J gene is TRBJ2-7, the V gene TRBV10-3; TRBD2 is a possible D gene (7 bases). The CDR3 contains 14 residues. From germline, CDR1 is ENHRY and CDR2 SYGVKD. V lost 5 bases and J 2 bases, leaving 13 bases between the germline ends. In DNA, the CDR3 is TGTGCCATCAGTAGGGGGGGACTAACCTACGAGCAGTACTTC. As protein: CAISRGGLTYEQYF.

The rearrangement links TRBV28 to TRBJ1-1, with 9 nucleotides matching TRBD1. CDR1 is MDHEN and CDR2 is SYDVKM in the germline V gene. The CDR3 consists of 14 residues. With V trimmed by 4 bases and J by 11 bases, 11 bases remained unmatched. CDR3 amino acids: CASSSGTGRGGAFF. The CDR3 region has the DNA TGTGCCAGCAGTTCTGGGACAGGGCGGGGAGGGGCTTTCTTT.